The sequence of this T cell receptor beta chain was determined in a study of blood T cell repertoires in COVID-19. The repertoire was sequenced with immunoSEQ multiplex PCR; TCRdb's copy has only in-frame clones and lacks some. There are 65,000 to 90,000 clones in the sample; roughly 87% occur only once, and 2.5% to 3.5% lies in the top ten. This clone turned up a few times. V was shortened by 3 bases and J by 4 bases, with 13 bases between the two germline ends. This CDR3 region has 15 residues. Per germline, CDR1 SEHNR and CDR2 FQNEAQ (reference sequence). Material for sequencing was peripheral blood. The TCR comes from a woman aged 45-59 years with active or convalescent COVID-19. The V and J genes are TRBV7-9 and TRBJ2-1; no clear D gene. The CDR3 nucleotides are TGTGCCAGCAGCTTCCAACTAACACTATACAATGAGCAGTTCTTC. It codes for CASSFQLTLYNEQFF.